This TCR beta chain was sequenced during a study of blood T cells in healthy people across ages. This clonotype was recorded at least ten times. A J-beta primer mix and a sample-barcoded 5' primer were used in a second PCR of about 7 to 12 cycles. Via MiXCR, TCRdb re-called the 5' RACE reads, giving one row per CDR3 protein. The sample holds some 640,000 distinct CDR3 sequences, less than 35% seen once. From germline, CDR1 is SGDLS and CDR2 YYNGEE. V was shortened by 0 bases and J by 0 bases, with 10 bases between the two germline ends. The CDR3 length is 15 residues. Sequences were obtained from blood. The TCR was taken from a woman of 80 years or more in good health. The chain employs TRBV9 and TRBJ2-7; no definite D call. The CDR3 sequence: CASSVGRTASYEQYF. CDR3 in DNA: TGTGCCAGCAGCGTAGGAAGAACAGCCTCCTACGAGCAGTACTTC.